These 31 T cell receptor beta chains share one sample of origin, sequenced in a study of control samples from healthy donors and cancer patients. Sequenced by immunoSEQ multiplex PCR; TCRdb stores in-frame clones only, minus some. The table shows more than 95,000 clones, with more than 85% occurring only once. Input material: blood. These receptors were collected from a man aged 25-45 years in good health.

The CDR3: CASSLPGQGQETQYF. The CDR3 region has the DNA TGTGCCAGCAGTTTGCCGGGACAGGGTCAGGAGACCCAGTACTTC. The rearrangement uses TRBV6-5 and TRBJ2-5; 9 bases agree with TRBD1. J gave up 5 bases and V 4 bases, and 8 bases lay outside the gene matches. CDR1 is MNHEY, CDR2 SVGAGI, per germline. This CDR3 spans 15 amino acids.

The rearrangement joins TRBV7-8 to TRBJ2-7; D ambiguous. CDR1 and CDR2 from the germline V gene are SGHVS and FQNEAQ. CDR3 length equals 13 residues. Trimming removed 5 bases from V and 9 bases from J, with 17 bases in between. CDR3 coding DNA: TGTGCCAGCAGCGCCACTGGGATCTCGGGGCAGTACTTC. This translates into CASSATGISGQYF.

The V gene is TRBV11-2, the J gene TRBJ2-7; D unresolved. The germline V gene encodes CDR1 SGHAT and CDR2 FQNNGV. The CDR3 is 13 residues long. V lost 0 bases and J lost 2, with 5 bases in between. The CDR3 nucleotides are TGTGCCAGCAGCTTAGAGCTACCCTACGAGCAGTACTTC. Amino acids: CASSLELPYEQYF.

The gene calls are TRBV28 and TRBJ1-3; 10 bases are a match to TRBD1. V shed 7 bases and J 0 bases; nucleotides not matched to a gene: 6. Germline V gives CDR1 MDHEN, CDR2 SYDVKM. The CDR3 is 16 amino acids. CDR3 sequence reads: CASTGTGAFSGNTIYF. CDR3 sequence (DNA): TGTGCCAGCACTGGGACAGGGGCATTCTCTGGAAACACCATATATTTT.

The chain employs TRBV3-1 (or the pseudogene TRBV3-2) and TRBJ2-1; TRBD2 is a possible D gene (6 bases). Deletions cut 5 bases from V and 8 bases from J, with 19 bases between. The germline V gene encodes CDR1 LGHDT and CDR2 YNNKEL (reference sequence). This CDR3 region has 15 residues. The CDR3 loop is CASSDRDLLNDEQFF. CDR3 DNA sequence: TGTGCCAGCAGCGACCGGGACTTACTTAACGATGAGCAGTTCTTC.

CDR3 amino acids: CASMVRGDTEAFF. Written as DNA, the CDR3 is TGTGCCAGCATGGTGAGGGGCGACACTGAAGCTTTCTTT. The chain carries TRBV2 and TRBJ1-1, with a weak D call TRBD1 (5 bases). The ends were cut back, 7 bases at V and 3 bases at J, with 12 bases in the middle. CDR3 length: 13 residues. CDR1 and CDR2 from the germline V gene are SNHLY and FYNNEI. Using reference TRBV2 and TRBJ1-1 for the parts outside the CDR3, the full variable domain is EPEVTQTPSHQVTQMGQEVILRCVPISNHLYFYWYRQILGQKVEFLVSFYNNEISEKSEIFDDQFSVERPDGSNFTLKIRSTKLEDSAMYFCASMVRGDTEAFFGQGTRLTVV.

This clone has only a few counts. The V and J genes are TRBV5-6 and TRBJ1-6; 9 bases fit TRBD1. The CDR3 is made up of 16 amino acids. Trimming at V came to 3 bases and at J to 4 bases, leaving 5 bases not matched to a gene. Looked up from germline, CDR1 is SGHDT and CDR2 is YYEEEE. CDR3 residues: CASSSGTGRYNSPLHF. CDR3 bases: TGTGCCAGCAGCTCCGGGACAGGGAGGTATAATTCACCCCTCCACTTT.

This clone was observed once. V usage is TRBV4-1 and J usage is TRBJ1-1; D is undetermined. The CDR3 contains 12 residues. Trimming shortened V by 2 bases and J by 7 bases, and 8 bases separated the two germline ends. Per the germline V gene, CDR1 is MGHRA and CDR2 is YSYEKL. Here the CDR3 reads CASSQRSDEAFF. Written as DNA, the CDR3 is TGCGCCAGCAGCCAAAGGTCTGATGAAGCTTTCTTT.

The CDR3 is CASSLWLGLAGGLVETQYF. CDR3 nucleotides: TGTGCCAGCAGCTTGTGGCTTGGACTAGCGGGGGGGTTGGTAGAGACCCAGTACTTC. This chain connects TRBV5-6 to TRBJ2-5; 15 nucleotides agree with TRBD2. In germline, CDR1 is SGHDT, CDR2 YYEEEE. This CDR3 has 19 amino acids. V lost 1 base, J lost 4 bases, and 11 bases stayed unmatched. The whole variable domain, filled in from reference TRBV5-6 and TRBJ2-5, reads DAGVTQSPTHLIKTRGQQVTLRCSPKSGHDTVSWYQQALGQGPQFIFQYYEEEERQRGNFPDRFSGHQFPNYSSELNVNALLLGDSALYLCASSLWLGLAGGLVETQYFGPGTRLLVL.

The CDR3 reads CASQGEGEAFF. The CDR3, as DNA: TGCGCCAGCCAGGGGGAGGGGGAAGCTTTCTTT. The gene calls are TRBV10-2 and TRBJ1-1; 7 nucleotides line up with TRBD1. Germline values: CDR1 WSHSY, CDR2 SAAADI. Trimming removed 8 bases from V and 8 bases from J; junction bases left unmatched: 5. The CDR3 is 11 amino acids.

The chain couples TRBV24-1 to TRBJ2-2, with a weak D call TRBD1 (5 bases). V was pared by 3 bases and J by 0 bases, with 7 bases between. The CDR3 extends over 15 amino acids. CDR1 and CDR2 (germline): KGHDR, SFDVKD. Here the CDR3 DNA reads TGTGCCACCAGTGATGACAGATCGAACACCGGGGAGCTGTTTTTT. As protein: CATSDDRSNTGELFF.

The rearrangement links TRBV6-5 to TRBJ2-1; 8 positions match TRBD2. CDR3 length equals 13 residues. The germline V gene encodes CDR1 MNHEY and CDR2 SVGAGI. Losses at the gene ends were 6 bases for V and 5 bases for J; bases not matched to a gene: 3. This CDR3 is CASRVSGDNEQFF. CDR3 bases: TGTGCCAGCAGGGTTAGCGGGGACAATGAGCAGTTCTTC.

Only one count was recorded for this clone. The V and J genes are TRBV20-1 and TRBJ1-2; D unclear. CDR3 size: 11 residues. V was pared by 5 bases and J by 6 bases, with 10 bases between. Germline V gene lookup returns CDR1 DFQATT and CDR2 SNEGSKA (reference sequence). The CDR3 region is CSASTINGYTF. The CDR3 nucleotides are TGCAGTGCTTCCACTATAAATGGCTACACCTTC.

This chain joins TRBV7-3 and TRBJ1-1; possibly TRBD1 for D (6 bases). V was trimmed by 2 bases and J by 1 base, leaving 8 bases between them. Germline V gene lookup returns CDR1 SGHTA and CDR2 FQGTGA. The CDR3 has 14 residues. Written as DNA, the CDR3 is TGTGCCAGCAGCTTAGGGGGGGCGAACACTGAAGCTTTCTTT. It encodes CASSLGGANTEAFF.

The genes are TRBV5-1 and TRBJ2-3; TRBD2 might be the D (5 bases). Trimming took off 0 bases at V and 0 bases at J, with 11 bases between the two ends. The CDR3 is 16 amino acids. CDR1 is SGHRS and CDR2 is YFSETQ in the germline V gene. For the CDR3, the DNA is TGCGCCAGCAGCTTGGGTCGAGGGCCCAGCACAGATACGCAGTATTTT. Residues: CASSLGRGPSTDTQYF.

The V gene is TRBV7-3, the J gene TRBJ1-1, with TRBD1 as a possible D gene (5 bases). Germline V gene lookup returns CDR1 SGHTA and CDR2 FQGTGA. The CDR3 contains 15 residues. Trimming took 7 bases from V and 3 from J, leaving 18 bases between them. The CDR3 here is CASTSGGPGDTEAFF. In DNA, the CDR3 is TGTGCCAGCACCTCTGGGGGACCCGGGGACACTGAAGCTTTCTTT. Full variable domain (remainder filled in from reference TRBV7-3 and TRBJ1-1): GAGVSQTPSNKVTEKGKYVELRCDPISGHTALYWYRQSLGQGPEFLIYFQGTGAADDSGLPNDRFFAVRPEGSVSTLKIQRTERGDSAVYLCASTSGGPGDTEAFFGQGTRLTVV.

J is TRBJ2-5 and V is TRBV6-1; D may correspond to TRBD1 or TRBD2 (5 bases each). This CDR3 spans 18 amino acids. From germline, CDR1 is MNHNS and CDR2 SASEGT. Trimming left V 2 bases short and J 2 bases short, with 21 bases between. CDR3 sequence (DNA): TGTGCCAGCAGTGAAACAGGATTTGAGGGGCCGCGTCAAGAGACCCAGTACTTC. Translated: CASSETGFEGPRQETQYF.

This clone was observed once. CDR3 sequence (DNA): TGTGCCAGCAGGTTAGCGGGGGGGCCGCTCGAGCAGTACGTC. Encoded protein: CASRLAGGPLEQYV. V usage is TRBV6-4 and J usage is TRBJ2-7; 11 nucleotides line up with TRBD2. The V gene end was trimmed by 6 bases and the J gene end by 6 bases; junction bases not matched to a gene: 7. Germline CDR1 is MRHNA and CDR2 is SNTAGT. This CDR3 has 14 residues.

The gene calls are TRBV9 and TRBJ1-2, with D perhaps matching TRBD1 (6 bases). Germline CDR1 and CDR2: SGDLS and YYNGEE. The V gene lost 0 bases and the J gene lost 3 bases, with 15 bases spanning the gap. There are 16 residues in the CDR3. The CDR3 region has the DNA TGTGCCAGCAGCGTAGGTGGGACACCGACAGACTATGGCTACACCTTC. Translated: CASSVGGTPTDYGYTF.

The V call is TRBV19, the J call TRBJ2-7; the D gene could be TRBD1 or TRBD2 (5 bases each). The CDR3 is 13 residues long. V lost 6 bases and J 11 bases, leaving 20 bases between the germline ends. Germline V gene data show CDR1 as LNHDA and CDR2 as SQIVND (reference sequence). The CDR3 bases are TGTGCCAGTAGCTTATCCGGGACGACCCCGAAGTACGTC. Translating it yields CASSLSGTTPKYV.

V gene TRBV19 combines with J gene TRBJ1-2; maybe TRBD1 (5 bases). Trimming removed 1 base at V and 8 bases at J, with 11 bases between. The CDR3 consists of 13 residues. Germline V CDR1 and CDR2: LNHDA, SQIVND (reference sequence). The CDR3 loop reads CASSIVAGDGYTF. CDR3 coding DNA: TGTGCCAGTAGTATAGTAGCGGGGGACGGCTACACCTTC.

The V gene is TRBV12-5, the J gene TRBJ2-3, with 9 bases that match TRBD2. The CDR3 is made up of 13 amino acids. Per the germline V gene, CDR1 is LGHNT and CDR2 is FRNRAP. With V trimmed by 7 bases and J by 5 bases, 4 bases remained unmatched. The CDR3 protein is CASAGLAGDTQYF. The CDR3 DNA follows: TGTGCTAGTGCGGGACTAGCAGGAGATACGCAGTATTTT.

This chain uses TRBV11-2 with TRBJ2-2, with TRBD1 as a possible D gene (5 bases). The V end was cut by 4 bases, the J end by 1 base, with 10 bases between. The CDR3 length is 15 residues. CDR1 is SGHAT and CDR2 is FQNNGV in the germline V gene. The CDR3 protein is CASSYITGNTGELFF. CDR3 nucleotides: TGTGCCAGCAGCTACATAACAGGGAACACCGGGGAGCTGTTTTTT.

The chain carries TRBV9 and TRBJ2-2; D perhaps matches TRBD1 (5 bases). The germline CDR1 and CDR2 sequences are SGDLS and YYNGEE. The CDR3 has 15 amino acids. The V gene lost 2 bases and the J gene lost 1 base, with 9 bases spanning the gap. The CDR3 DNA sequence: TGTGCCAGCAGCGTCAGGGATGGGAACACCGGGGAGCTGTTTTTT. Translated: CASSVRDGNTGELFF. The entire variable domain, with the rest obtained from reference TRBV9 and TRBJ2-2, is as follows: DSGVTQTPKHLITATGQRVTLRCSPRSGDLSVYWYQQSLDQGLQFLIQYYNGEERAKGNILERFSAQQFPDLHSELNLSSLELGDSALYFCASSVRDGNTGELFFGEGSRLTVL.

The gene calls are TRBV4-1 and TRBJ2-5; 12 positions match TRBD1. The CDR3 is 17 residues long. In germline, CDR1 is MGHRA, CDR2 YSYEKL. V lost 8 bases to trimming and J lost 5 bases; unmatched junction nucleotides: 15. The CDR3 DNA reads TGCGCCAGCCAGCCGGCCCCGGGACAGGGGGCAGGGGAGACCCAGTACTTC. Protein product: CASQPAPGQGAGETQYF.

The CDR3 reads CASSQYQDRDYNSPLHF. The CDR3, as DNA: TGTGCCAGCTCGCAATACCAGGACAGGGACTATAATTCACCCCTCCACTTT. The V gene is TRBV18, the J gene TRBJ1-6; 8 bases match TRBD1. Germline V lookup: CDR1 KGHSH, CDR2 LQKENI. The CDR3 covers 17 residues. With 6 bases clipped from V and 3 bases from J, the junction kept 10 bases outside the gene matches.

The chain couples TRBV4-2 to TRBJ2-2; 14 bases are shared with TRBD2. The CDR3 loop spans 19 amino acids. The V and J ends lost 4 bases and 0 bases, in that order; junction bases with no gene match: 7. Germline lookup yields CDR1 LGHNA and CDR2 YNFKEQ. This chain's CDR3 is CASSRKMGLAGANTGELFF. CDR3 coding DNA: TGTGCCAGCAGCCGGAAAATGGGACTAGCGGGGGCGAACACCGGGGAGCTGTTTTTT.

The chain carries TRBV5-4 and TRBJ2-2; 8 bases are shared with TRBD2. Losses at the gene ends were 4 bases for V and 6 bases for J; bases not matched to a gene: 8. The CDR3 runs to 15 residues. The germline CDR1 and CDR2 sequences are SGHNT and YYREEE (reference sequence). The CDR3: CASSAGGPTAGELFF. In DNA, the CDR3 is TGTGCCAGCAGCGCGGGGGGACCGACGGCCGGGGAGCTGTTTTTT.

The genes are TRBV7-9 and TRBJ1-2; D unresolved. Trimming stripped 4 bases from V and 3 bases from J, with 9 bases between. This CDR3 comprises 13 residues. Looked up from germline, CDR1 is SEHNR and CDR2 is FQNEAQ (reference sequence). The CDR3 reads CASSSEGDYGYTF. The CDR3 bases are TGTGCCAGCAGCTCTGAGGGCGACTATGGCTACACCTTC.

As DNA, the CDR3 is TGTGCCAGCCTAGCGGACAGCTCCTACGAGCAGTACTTC. Translating gives CASLADSSYEQYF. This chain joins TRBV7-9 and TRBJ2-7; D possibly corresponds to TRBD2 (7 bases). The CDR3 loop spans 13 amino acids. V was cut by 8 bases and J by 0 bases, with 11 bases left in between. Germline lookup yields CDR1 SEHNR and CDR2 FQNEAQ (reference sequence).

This chain joins TRBV2 and TRBJ1-2, with D perhaps matching TRBD1 (6 bases). The CDR3 has 17 residues. V lost 1 base to trimming and J lost 3 bases, with 18 bases between them. The germline V gene encodes CDR1 SNHLY and CDR2 FYNNEI. This CDR3 reads CASSEVGLRGLDYGYTF. DNA of the CDR3: TGTGCCAGCAGTGAAGTAGGGCTCAGGGGCCTGGACTATGGCTACACCTTC.